This TCR beta chain originates from a study of CD8 T cells in Susac syndrome (dated by TCRdb to the late 2010s). At the level of the whole study: Repertoire sequencing was used to test whether CD8+ T cell activation and differentiation in Susac syndrome was antigen driven. On the study overall, not on this receptor specifically: The TCR sequencing and HLA analysis was acknowledged to have included a relatively small number of individuals.

To note about this clonotype: Its antigen is not yet known. Base qualities are missing; no much larger clone stands one base away.

RNA was extracted using the RNeasy kit, and about 0.45 to 1 ug of the RNA was reverse transcribed with random hexamers. TCR beta CDR3 regions were amplified with the immunoSEQ multiplex PCR assay covering 54 Vbeta and 13 Jbeta segments. Bias from PCR amplification was corrected by using a synthetic template baseline for primer optimization and for computational correction. The original methods were these. Reads were annotated to V, D and J genes per IMGT and analyzed with immunoSEQ Analyzer, keeping only productive sequences. Clonality was computed as one minus Shannon entropy normalized by log2 of the number of productive unique sequences. Public and private clones were assessed among the 100 most prevalent clones of each patient and control. A clone was defined as Susac-specific if it was absent from the healthy and MS cohorts, from 1052 published viral clones and from other ImmuneACCESS disease sequences. TCRdb's own reprocessing of the public reads used fastp at Q25 and MiXCR and kept productive beta chains. A single entry per CDR3 protein holds the most common genes and DNA from its merged rows. TCRdb assigned the V and J calls; the authors' analysis was not used. Present in this sample are around 69,000 distinct CDR3 sequences, nearly 96% of which were seen just once. Of the sample, roughly 0.11% falls within the top ten clones.

Trimming removed 3 bases from V and 3 bases from J; the gene matches leave 2 bases unexplained. Its CDR3 holds 16 amino acids, cysteine through phenylalanine. Kept here is only the CDR3 DNA, which spans 48 bases and is read in frame from base 1. According to the germline V gene, CDR1 reads MDHEN and CDR2 reads SYDVKM. High-throughput TCR beta sequencing profiled peripheral blood CD8+ and CD4+ T cells from healthy donors, Susac syndrome patients and multiple sclerosis patients. The multiple sclerosis controls were treatment-naive patients who had stable or active relapsing-remitting disease and met the revised McDonald criteria. Bulk CD8+ and CD4+ T cells were purified by magnetic negative isolation, whereas CD8+ TEMRA cells were enriched by FACS. Blood was collected in EDTA tubes and processed within 24 hours, with PBMCs isolated through density gradient centrifugation. PBMCs destined for TCR sequencing were cryopreserved in liquid nitrogen and later thawed in a 37 °C water bath. Purity of sorted or isolated CD4+, CD8+ and CD8+ TEMRA cells was at least 90%.

Sequences were obtained from CD4+ T cells from PBMCs. Rearrangement joined TRBV28 to TRBJ2-1, with 13 bases matching TRBD2. This sequence originates from a human donor with multiple sclerosis. The encoded CDR3 is CASSLTSGGFYNEQFF. The DNA reads TGTGCCAGCAGTTTGACTAGCGGGGGGTTCTACAATGAGCAGTTCTTC.